What follows describes a single T cell receptor beta chain. Its antigen is as yet unknown. Disease in patients was locally advanced or metastatic urothelial carcinoma. From germline, CDR1 is SGHAT and CDR2 FQNNGV. V was clipped by 8 bases and J by 4 bases, with 21 bases between them. The CDR3 extends over 15 amino acids. Here immunoSEQ multiplex PCR was the method, and the copy in TCRdb shows in-frame clones only, minus some. The sample consists of about 100,000 clones, roughly 88% of them appearing once. The sample belongs to a study of PD-L1 blockade in urothelial cancer. Study results and caveats: Greater 3-week expansion of tumor-associated blood clones was recorded for durable-benefit patients.

This TCR derives from a man aged 50-60 years with urothelial cancer. The sample in question was PBMCs, obtained around atezolizumab (anti-PD-L1) treatment. This chain joins TRBV11-2 and TRBJ2-7, with a weak D call TRBD2 (5 bases). CDR3 protein: CASGIPGLERYEQYF. The DNA of the CDR3 is TGTGCCAGCGGGATACCAGGTCTTGAGCGGTACGAGCAGTACTTC.